The 15 T cell receptor beta chains below were found in one sample sequenced in a study of yellow fever vaccine responses in identical twins. TCRdb re-called the RT-PCR reads through MiXCR, storing one row per CDR3 protein. The sample has about 14,000 distinct CDR3 sequences, around 84% seen once; the top ten hold approximately 0.7%. The material was T cells from blood (PBMCs), unsorted or a sorted subset (not recorded which), obtained before or after yellow fever vaccination (not recorded which). Every receptor here comes from a woman between 18 and 30 years old who received the yellow fever vaccine.

This clonotype occurred a few times. The rearrangement joins TRBV5-4 to TRBJ1-5, with D perhaps matching TRBD1 (6 bases). Germline-derived CDR1 and CDR2 are SGHNT and YYREEE (reference sequence). Trimming shortened V by 3 bases and J by 5 bases, and 9 bases separated the two germline ends. The length of the CDR3 is 13 residues. CDR3 nucleotide sequence: TGTGCCAGCAGCTATAACAGGGATCAGCCCCAGCATTTT. Translated: CASSYNRDQPQHF.

In its sample, this clonotype was seen once. The rearrangement uses TRBV18 and TRBJ1-3, with D uncertain. The CDR3 covers 14 residues. The germline V gene has CDR1 KGHSH and CDR2 LQKENI. V was trimmed by 1 base and J by 3 bases, leaving 7 bases between them. The CDR3 DNA sequence: TGTGCCAGCTCACCACGAGACGATGGAAACACCATATATTTT. Encoded protein: CASSPRDDGNTIYF.

As DNA, the CDR3 is TGTGCCAGCAGTTCCACCGGGACAAGGTACAATGAGCAGTTCTTC. This translates into CASSSTGTRYNEQFF. V gene TRBV28 combines with J gene TRBJ2-1, with D perhaps TRBD1 (6 bases). The ends were cut back, 4 bases at V and 4 bases at J, with 14 bases in the middle. Germline values: CDR1 MDHEN, CDR2 SYDVKM. The CDR3 spans 15 residues.

The chain couples TRBV12-3 or TRBV12-4 to TRBJ2-7, with D possibly TRBD1 on 6 matching bases. Trimming removed 2 bases at V and 1 base at J, with 12 bases between. The CDR3 contains 15 residues. CDR3 in DNA: TGTGCCAGCAGTTTACCCACAGGGAGTTCCTACGAGCAGTACTTC. Translating gives CASSLPTGSSYEQYF.

In this sample, this clonotype turned up a few times. Here the CDR3 reads CASSLWENEQYF. The CDR3 region has the DNA TGTGCCAGCAGTCTCTGGGAGAACGAGCAGTACTTC. The rearrangement links TRBV2 to TRBJ2-7; possibly TRBD2 for D (5 bases). The germline V and J ends were trimmed by 5 bases and 5 bases, with 10 bases remaining between them. The germline gives CDR1 SNHLY, CDR2 FYNNEI. The CDR3 spans 12 residues. Complete variable domain (other parts from reference TRBV2 and TRBJ2-7): EPEVTQTPSHQVTQMGQEVILRCVPISNHLYFYWYRQILGQKVEFLVSFYNNEISEKSEIFDDQFSVERPDGSNFTLKIRSTKLEDSAMYFCASSLWENEQYFGPGTRLTVT.

The chain joins TRBV13 to TRBJ2-1, with D possibly TRBD1 on 5 matching bases. Trimming removed 7 bases from V and 4 bases from J, with 11 bases in between. The CDR3 spans 13 residues. The germline V gene encodes CDR1 PRHDT and CDR2 FYEKMQ (reference sequence). The CDR3 bases are TGTGCCAGCATCCTGGACACGTACAATGAGCAGTTCTTC. This codes for CASILDTYNEQFF.

The rearrangement uses TRBV7-2 and TRBJ1-2; D is possibly TRBD1 (5 bases). Germline CDR1 reads SGHTA; CDR2 reads FQGNSA. The length of the CDR3 is 14 residues. Trimming pared 1 base from V and 1 base from J, leaving 7 bases between. The CDR3 DNA is TGTGCCAGCAGCTTAGGGACACGTAACTATGGCTACACCTTC. Its protein product is CASSLGTRNYGYTF.

This chain uses TRBV7-9 with TRBJ2-1; D gene unclear. Looked up from germline, CDR1 is SEHNR and CDR2 is FQNEAQ (reference sequence). Trimming pared 1 base from V and 4 bases from J, leaving 20 bases between. The CDR3 has 18 residues. The CDR3 here is CASSLVTYRLPLYNEQFF. The CDR3 DNA is TGTGCCAGCAGCTTAGTTACATATCGTCTTCCACTATACAATGAGCAGTTCTTC. The entire variable domain, with the rest obtained from reference TRBV7-9 and TRBJ2-1, is as follows: DTGVSQNPRHKITKRGQNVTFRCDPISEHNRLYWYRQTLGQGPEFLTYFQNEAQLEKSRLLSDRFSAERPKGSFSTLEIQRTEQGDSAMYLCASSLVTYRLPLYNEQFFGPGTRLTVL.

CDR3 sequence reads: CASSTVNYGYTF. As DNA, the CDR3 is TGTGCCAGCAGCACAGTAAACTATGGCTACACCTTC. The V call is TRBV28, the J call TRBJ1-2; D call uncertain. Germline V gene lookup returns CDR1 MDHEN and CDR2 SYDVKM. Trimming took 6 bases from V and 2 from J, leaving 7 bases between them. This CDR3 is 12 amino acids long.

This clonotype occurred a few times. The CDR3 spells CASSFGQTYEQYF. The CDR3 coding sequence is TGTGCCAGCAGTTTCGGACAGACCTACGAGCAGTACTTC. The chain links TRBV28 to TRBJ2-7; TRBD1 is a possible D gene (6 bases). CDR1 MDHEN and CDR2 SYDVKM come from the germline V gene. Deletions cut 3 bases from V and 2 bases from J, with 8 bases between. CDR3 length: 13 amino acids.

The rearrangement uses TRBV5-1 and TRBJ2-7, with TRBD1 identical over 7 bases. The germline gives CDR1 SGHRS, CDR2 YFSETQ. This CDR3 region has 14 residues. With 3 bases clipped from V and 1 base from J, the junction kept 4 bases outside the gene matches. Here the CDR3 reads CASSSTGVSYEQYF. CDR3 in DNA: TGCGCCAGCAGCTCCACAGGGGTGTCCTACGAGCAGTACTTC. The variable domain in full, completed from reference TRBV5-1 and TRBJ2-7, reads KAGVTQTPRYLIKTRGQQVTLSCSPISGHRSVSWYQQTPGQGLQFLFEYFSETQRNKGNFPGRFSGRQFSNSRSEMNVSTLELGDSALYLCASSSTGVSYEQYFGPGTRLTVT.

The chain combines TRBV5-1 with TRBJ2-2; TRBD1 is a possible D gene (6 bases). Trimming left V 3 bases short and J 4 bases short, with 13 bases between. The CDR3 contains 15 residues. Germline loops: CDR1 SGHRS, CDR2 YFSETQ. The CDR3 protein is CASSSKTGLTGELFF. CDR3 nucleotide sequence: TGCGCCAGCAGCTCAAAGACAGGCCTCACCGGGGAGCTGTTTTTT.

The J gene is TRBJ1-1, the V gene TRBV12-3 or TRBV12-4; no definite D call. The CDR3 runs to 10 residues. Trimming took 4 bases from V and 5 from J, leaving 2 bases between them. Here the CDR3 reads CASSYTEAFF. The CDR3 bases are TGTGCCAGCAGTTATACTGAAGCTTTCTTT.

The chain employs TRBV18 and TRBJ1-4; TRBD1 might be the D (5 bases). Germline values: CDR1 KGHSH, CDR2 LQKENI. The ends were cut back, 1 base at V and 0 bases at J, with 6 bases in the middle. The CDR3 is 15 amino acids. The CDR3: CASSPRGATNEKLFF. The CDR3 nucleotides read TGTGCCAGCTCACCACGAGGGGCAACTAATGAAAAACTGTTTTTT. Full variable domain (rest looked up from reference TRBV18 and TRBJ1-4): NAGVMQNPRHLVRRRGQEARLRCSPMKGHSHVYWYRQLPEEGLKFMVYLQKENIIDESGMPKERFSAEFPKEGPSILRIQQVVRGDSAAYFCASSPRGATNEKLFFGSGTQLSVL.

The J gene is TRBJ1-2, the V gene TRBV23-1, with D uncertain. TRBV23-1 is labeled an ORF, and its function is uncertain. There are 14 residues in the CDR3. Between the trimmed V and J ends, which lost 3 bases and 0 bases, there was a span of 8 bases. The CDR3, as DNA: TGCGCCAGCAGTCATAGCTCCTCTAACTATGGCTACACCTTC. Residues: CASSHSSSNYGYTF.